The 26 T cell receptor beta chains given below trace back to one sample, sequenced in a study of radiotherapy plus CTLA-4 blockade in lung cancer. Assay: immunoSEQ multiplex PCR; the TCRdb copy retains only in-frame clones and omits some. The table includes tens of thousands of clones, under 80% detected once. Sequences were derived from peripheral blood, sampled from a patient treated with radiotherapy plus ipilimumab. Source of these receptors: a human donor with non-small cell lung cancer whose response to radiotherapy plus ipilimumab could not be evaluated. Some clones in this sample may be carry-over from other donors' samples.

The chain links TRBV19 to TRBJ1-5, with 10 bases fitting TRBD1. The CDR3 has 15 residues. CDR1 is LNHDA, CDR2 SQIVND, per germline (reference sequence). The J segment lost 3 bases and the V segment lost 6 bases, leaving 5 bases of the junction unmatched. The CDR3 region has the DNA TGTGCCAGTAGGCCGGGACAGGGGCCCAATCAGCCCCAGCATTTT. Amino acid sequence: CASRPGQGPNQPQHF.

In nucleotides, the CDR3 is TGTGCCCGTTCAAAATACGGGGGGGACACTGAAGCTTTCTTT. The encoded protein is CARSKYGGDTEAFF. The chain carries TRBV30 and TRBJ1-1, with a possible D match to TRBD1 (5 bases). The CDR3 is 14 amino acids. Trimming took off 8 bases at V and 3 bases at J, with 19 bases between the two ends. CDR1 GTSNPN and CDR2 SVGIG come from the germline V gene (reference sequence).

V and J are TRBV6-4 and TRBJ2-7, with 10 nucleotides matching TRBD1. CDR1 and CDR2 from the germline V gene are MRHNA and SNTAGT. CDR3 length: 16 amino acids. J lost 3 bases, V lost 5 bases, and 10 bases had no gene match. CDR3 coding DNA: TGTGCCAGCAGTTACCGCCCGGGACAGGGGATCTACGAGCAGTACTTC. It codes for CASSYRPGQGIYEQYF.

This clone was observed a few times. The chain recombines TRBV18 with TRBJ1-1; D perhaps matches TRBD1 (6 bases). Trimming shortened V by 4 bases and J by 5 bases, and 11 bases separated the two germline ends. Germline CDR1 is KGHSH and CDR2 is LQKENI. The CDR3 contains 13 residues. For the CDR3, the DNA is TGTGCCAGCTCACTTATACAGGGAACTGAAGCTTTCTTT. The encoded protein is CASSLIQGTEAFF.

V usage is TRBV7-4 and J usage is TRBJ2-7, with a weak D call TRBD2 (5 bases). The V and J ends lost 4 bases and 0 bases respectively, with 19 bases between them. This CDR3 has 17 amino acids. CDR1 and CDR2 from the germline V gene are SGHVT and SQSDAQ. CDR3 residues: CASSSYTREGFSYEQYF. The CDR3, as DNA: TGTGCCAGCAGCTCTTACACGCGTGAGGGCTTCTCCTACGAGCAGTACTTC.

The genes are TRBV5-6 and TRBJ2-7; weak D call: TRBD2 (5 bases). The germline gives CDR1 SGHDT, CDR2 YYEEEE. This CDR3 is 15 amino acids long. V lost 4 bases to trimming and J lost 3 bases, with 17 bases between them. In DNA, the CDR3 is TGTGCCAGCAGCGAGCTAGGTGCGGGCTTCTACGAGCAGTACTTC. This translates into CASSELGAGFYEQYF.

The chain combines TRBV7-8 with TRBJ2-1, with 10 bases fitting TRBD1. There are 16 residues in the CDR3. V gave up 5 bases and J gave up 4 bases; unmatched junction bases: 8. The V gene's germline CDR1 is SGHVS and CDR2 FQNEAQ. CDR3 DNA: TGTGCCAGCAGCCCAACCGGGACAGGGGCATACAATGAGCAGTTCTTC. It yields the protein CASSPTGTGAYNEQFF.

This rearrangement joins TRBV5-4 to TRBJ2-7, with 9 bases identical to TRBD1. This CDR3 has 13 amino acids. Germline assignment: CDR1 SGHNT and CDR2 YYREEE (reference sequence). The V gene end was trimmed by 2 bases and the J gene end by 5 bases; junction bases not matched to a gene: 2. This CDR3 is CASSLTGGDEQYF. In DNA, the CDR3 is TGTGCCAGCAGCTTAACAGGGGGCGACGAGCAGTACTTC.

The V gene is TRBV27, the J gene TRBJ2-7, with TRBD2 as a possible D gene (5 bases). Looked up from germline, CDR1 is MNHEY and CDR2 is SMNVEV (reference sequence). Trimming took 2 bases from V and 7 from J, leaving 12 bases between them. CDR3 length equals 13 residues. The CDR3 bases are TGTGCCAGCAGTTTAAGGAGTACGGGGGAGCAGTACTTC. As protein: CASSLRSTGEQYF.

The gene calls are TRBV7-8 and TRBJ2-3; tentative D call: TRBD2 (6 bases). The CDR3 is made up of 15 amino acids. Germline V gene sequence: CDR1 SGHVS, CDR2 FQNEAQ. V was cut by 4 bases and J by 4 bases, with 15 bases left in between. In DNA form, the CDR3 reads TGTGCCAGCAGCTGGAGGGTCCCCCCGGCAGATACGCAGTATTTT. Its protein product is CASSWRVPPADTQYF. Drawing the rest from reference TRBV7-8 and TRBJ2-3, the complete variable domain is GAGVSQSPRYKVAKRGQDVALRCDPISGHVSLFWYQQALGQGPEFLTYFQNEAQLDKSGLPSDRFFAERPEGSVSTLKIQRTQQEDSAVYLCASSWRVPPADTQYFGPGTRLTVL.

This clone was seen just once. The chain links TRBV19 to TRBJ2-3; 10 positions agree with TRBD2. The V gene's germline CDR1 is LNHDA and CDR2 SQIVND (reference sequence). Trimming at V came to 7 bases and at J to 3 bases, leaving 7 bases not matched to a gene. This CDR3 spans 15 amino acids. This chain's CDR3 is CASTKRGGQTDTQYF. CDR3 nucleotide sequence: TGTGCCAGTACTAAGCGGGGGGGACAAACAGATACGCAGTATTTT.

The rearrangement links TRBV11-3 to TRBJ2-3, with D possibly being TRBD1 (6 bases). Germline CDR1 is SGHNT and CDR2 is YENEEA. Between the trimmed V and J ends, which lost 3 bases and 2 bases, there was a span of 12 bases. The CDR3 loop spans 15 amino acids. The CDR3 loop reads CASSFTGLLTDTQYF. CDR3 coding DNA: TGTGCCAGCAGCTTTACAGGGCTTCTCACAGATACGCAGTATTTT.

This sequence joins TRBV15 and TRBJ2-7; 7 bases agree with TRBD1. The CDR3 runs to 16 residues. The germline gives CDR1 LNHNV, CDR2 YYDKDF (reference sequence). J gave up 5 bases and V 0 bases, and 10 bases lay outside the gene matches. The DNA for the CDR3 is TGTGCCACCAGCAGAGAGTCTACTTTGACAGGGAACGAGCAGTACTTC. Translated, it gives CATSRESTLTGNEQYF. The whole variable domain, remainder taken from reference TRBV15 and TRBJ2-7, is DAMVIQNPRYQVTQFGKPVTLSCSQTLNHNVMYWYQQKSSQAPKLLFHYYDKDFNNEADTPDNFQSRRPNTSFCFLDIRSPGLGDTAMYLCATSRESTLTGNEQYFGPGTRLTVT.

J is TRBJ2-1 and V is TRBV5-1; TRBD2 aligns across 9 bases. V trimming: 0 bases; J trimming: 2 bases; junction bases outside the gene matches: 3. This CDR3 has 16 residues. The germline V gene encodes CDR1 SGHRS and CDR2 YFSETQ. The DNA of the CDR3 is TGCGCCAGCAGCTTGGTAGGCGGGGGGGCCTACAATGAGCAGTTCTTC. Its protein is CASSLVGGGAYNEQFF.

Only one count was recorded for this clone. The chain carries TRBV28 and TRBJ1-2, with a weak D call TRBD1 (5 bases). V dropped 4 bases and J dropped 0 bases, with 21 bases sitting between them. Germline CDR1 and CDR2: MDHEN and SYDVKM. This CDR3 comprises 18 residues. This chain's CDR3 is CASSSPGRGLKTNYGYTF. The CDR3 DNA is TGTGCCAGCAGTTCCCCGGGCCGGGGACTCAAGACTAACTATGGCTACACCTTC.

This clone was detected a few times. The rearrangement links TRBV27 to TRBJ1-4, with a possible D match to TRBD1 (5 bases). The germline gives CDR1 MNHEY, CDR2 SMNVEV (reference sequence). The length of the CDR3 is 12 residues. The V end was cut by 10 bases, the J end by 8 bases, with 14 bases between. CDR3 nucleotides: TGTGCCACTCCCAGGGTACGAGAAAAACTGTTTTTT. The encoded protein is CATPRVREKLFF.

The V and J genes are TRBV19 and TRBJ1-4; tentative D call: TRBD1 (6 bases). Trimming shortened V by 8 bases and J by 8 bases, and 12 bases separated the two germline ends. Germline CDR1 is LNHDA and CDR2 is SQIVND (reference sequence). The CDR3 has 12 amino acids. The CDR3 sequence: CASSTGIEKLFF. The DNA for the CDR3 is TGTGCCAGTTCTACAGGGATCGAAAAACTGTTTTTT.

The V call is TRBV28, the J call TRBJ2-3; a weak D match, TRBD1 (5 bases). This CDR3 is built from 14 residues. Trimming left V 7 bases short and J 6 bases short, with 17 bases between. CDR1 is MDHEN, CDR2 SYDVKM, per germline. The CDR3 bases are TGTGCCAGCACCGCAGGGCGATCATCTGATACGCAGTATTTT. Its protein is CASTAGRSSDTQYF.

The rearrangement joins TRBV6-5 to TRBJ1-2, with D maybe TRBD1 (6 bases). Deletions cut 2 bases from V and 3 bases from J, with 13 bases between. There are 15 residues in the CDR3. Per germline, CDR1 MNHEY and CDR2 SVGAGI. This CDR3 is CASSYVRTEHYGYTF. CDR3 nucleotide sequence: TGTGCCAGCAGTTACGTACGGACAGAGCACTATGGCTACACCTTC.

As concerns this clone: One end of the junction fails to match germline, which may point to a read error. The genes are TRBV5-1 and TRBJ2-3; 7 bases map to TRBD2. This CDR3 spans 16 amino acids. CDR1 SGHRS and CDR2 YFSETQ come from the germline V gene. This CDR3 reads CTSSLSPGGSTDTQYF. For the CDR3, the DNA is TGCACCAGCAGCCTTTCCCCCGGGGGGTCCACAGATACGCAGTATTTT.

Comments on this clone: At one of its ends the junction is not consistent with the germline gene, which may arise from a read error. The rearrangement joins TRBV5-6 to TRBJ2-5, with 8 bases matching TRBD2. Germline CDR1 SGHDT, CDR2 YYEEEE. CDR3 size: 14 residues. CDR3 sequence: CASSLGTRQEAQYF. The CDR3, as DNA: TGTGCCAGCAGCTTAGGGACTAGGCAAGAGGCCCAGTACTTC.

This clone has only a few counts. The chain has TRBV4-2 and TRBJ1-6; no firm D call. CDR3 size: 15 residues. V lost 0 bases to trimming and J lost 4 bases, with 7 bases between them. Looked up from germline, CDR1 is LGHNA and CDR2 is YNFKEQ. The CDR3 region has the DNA TGTGCCAGCAGCCAAGATGGGCAGTATAATTCACCCCTCCACTTT. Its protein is CASSQDGQYNSPLHF.

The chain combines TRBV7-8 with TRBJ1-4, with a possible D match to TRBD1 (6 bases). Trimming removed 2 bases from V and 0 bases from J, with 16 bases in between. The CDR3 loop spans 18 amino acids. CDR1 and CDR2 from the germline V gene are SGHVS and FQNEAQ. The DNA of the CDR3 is TGTGCCAGCAGCTTAAGGGCGGGGGCCCGTGCAACTAATGAAAAACTGTTTTTT. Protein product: CASSLRAGARATNEKLFF.

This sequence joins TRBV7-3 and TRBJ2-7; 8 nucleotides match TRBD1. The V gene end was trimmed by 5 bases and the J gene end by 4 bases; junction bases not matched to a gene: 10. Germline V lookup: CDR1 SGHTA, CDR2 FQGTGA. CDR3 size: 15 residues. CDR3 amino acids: CASSHSPGTGYEQYF. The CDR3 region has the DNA TGTGCCAGCAGCCATTCTCCGGGGACAGGTTACGAGCAGTACTTC.

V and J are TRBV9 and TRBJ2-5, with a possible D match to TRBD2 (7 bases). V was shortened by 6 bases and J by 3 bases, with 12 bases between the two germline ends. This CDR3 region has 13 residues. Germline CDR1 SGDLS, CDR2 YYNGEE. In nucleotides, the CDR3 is TGTGCCAGCAAGCGAGGGGGGGAAGAGACCCAGTACTTC. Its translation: CASKRGGEETQYF.

The CDR3 is CASSEMEQKSYF. The CDR3 region has the DNA TGTGCCAGCAGTGAAATGGAACAGAAATCGTACTTC. This chain uses TRBV2 with TRBJ2-7; D call uncertain. This CDR3 comprises 12 residues. Germline lookup yields CDR1 SNHLY and CDR2 FYNNEI. V lost 2 bases and J 12 bases, leaving 14 bases between the germline ends. Filled out from reference TRBV2 and TRBJ2-7, the complete variable domain reads EPEVTQTPSHQVTQMGQEVILRCVPISNHLYFYWYRQILGQKVEFLVSFYNNEISEKSEIFDDQFSVERPDGSNFTLKIRSTKLEDSAMYFCASSEMEQKSYFGPGTRLTVT.